These 9 T cell receptor beta chains share one sample of origin, sequenced in a study of CXCR3-negative and CXCR3-positive naive CD8 T cells. UMI-labeled TRB cDNA libraries were prepared by 5' RACE. Each CDR3 protein gets one entry in TCRdb, which reprocessed the 5' RACE reads and gives no DNA. The table counts about 81,000 distinct CDR3 sequences; about 1.6% lies in the top ten. Sequences were obtained from naive CXCR3- CD8+ T cells from blood. Subset specified: CD45RO-CCR7+CD27+CD95- naive CD8+ T cells lacking CXCR3 (TNR3-). The receptor set was obtained from a human donor in good health. Some clones in this sample may be carry-over from other donors' samples.

J is TRBJ1-1 and V is TRBV29-1. Per germline, CDR1 SQVTM and CDR2 ANQGSEA. This CDR3 has 14 residues. Here the CDR3 reads CSVEGVSMNTEAFF.

The V gene is TRBV4-3, the J gene TRBJ1-1; TCRdb names TRBD1, which stays unverified in the absence of DNA. Germline V gene data show CDR1 as LGHNA and CDR2 as YSLEER. The CDR3 runs 18 residues. This CDR3 is CASSQDRLLGQENTEAFF.

The V and J genes are TRBV7-9 and TRBJ1-1. This CDR3 is built from 12 residues. The germline V gene encodes CDR1 SEHNR and CDR2 FQNEAQ (reference sequence). CDR3 region: CASSLDSKEAFF.

The J gene is TRBJ2-1, the V gene TRBV7-9; TCRdb's D gene call, TRBD1, goes unchecked for lack of DNA. The CDR3 is 16 amino acids. The germline V gene encodes CDR1 SEHNR and CDR2 FQNEAQ (reference sequence). The CDR3 loop reads CASSLAPGQGSAEQFF.

The rearrangement uses TRBV27 and TRBJ1-2; there is no DNA to check the TCRdb D call of TRBD1. The CDR3 sequence is 15 residues long. Germline CDR1 and CDR2: MNHEY and SMNVEV (reference sequence). CDR3 protein: CASSPSGTGAYGYTF.

The chain recombines TRBV5-1 with TRBJ2-7. The CDR3 spans 11 residues. Germline CDR1 SGHRS, CDR2 YFSETQ. The CDR3 reads CASSLTGEQYF.

The rearrangement links TRBV9 to TRBJ2-3; TCRdb's assignment of TRBD2 cannot be checked, as there is no DNA. This CDR3 has 15 residues. Germline assignment: CDR1 SGDLS and CDR2 YYNGEE. The CDR3 spells CASSPTSGSLGTQYF.

V is TRBV4-2 and J is TRBJ2-1; TCRdb returns TRBD2, unconfirmable since there is no DNA. Per germline, CDR1 LGHNA and CDR2 YNFKEQ. The CDR3 totals 14 residues. This chain's CDR3 is CASSRLAGGHEQFF.

The V gene is TRBV29-1, the J gene TRBJ1-1. The CDR3 is 11 residues long. From germline, CDR1 is SQVTM and CDR2 ANQGSEA. CDR3 protein: CSALYNTEAFF.